This TCR beta chain was sequenced for a study of regulatory T cells in long-lasting Graves disease. Documented time point: newly diagnosed GD, antithyroid drugs for less than 3 months. There was RNA extracted from PBMCs, and the TCR library was made from it. Study-wide findings and caveats: Persistent disease favored TRBV28, TRBJ1-2 and TRBJ2-5.

In building TCR beta libraries, iRepertoire HTBI primers were used together with Arm-PCR of CDR3 regions. TCRdb re-called the multiplex PCR reads through MiXCR, storing one row per CDR3 protein. The table shows 350,000 to 450,000 distinct CDR3 sequences, with 15% occurring only once. The CDR3 contains 11 residues. The V and J ends lost 6 bases and 8 bases respectively, with 9 bases between them. Looked up from germline, CDR1 is MDHEN and CDR2 is SYDVKM. This clonotype was counted many times. Its target is unknown. The same data also went into a second study, on T cells in Graves' hyperthyroidism and ophthalmopathy. That report notes: A set of HTBI primers served as the primers for a first-round RT-PCR of the TCR CDR3. Expanded thyroid clonotypes (above 0.001) were mostly also found in blood.

The J gene is TRBJ2-3, the V gene TRBV28, with D tentatively TRBD2 (5 bases). The TCR originated in a woman aged 25 to 45 with Graves disease. The material sequenced was peripheral blood mononuclear cells (PBMCs), taken at new diagnosis, from a patient treated with antithyroid drugs. The CDR3 DNA sequence: TGTGCCAGCAGCTTCCGGGGTACGCAGTATTTT. Its translation: CASSFRGTQYF.